These T cell receptor beta chains were read from a single sample in a study of cytomegalovirus exposure and HLA in healthy donors. This table comes from immunoSEQ multiplex PCR, and its TCRdb copy is limited to in-frame clones, with some not included. The sample's table shows tens of thousands of clones. The sequenced material came from PBMCs. These receptors were taken from a woman in her sixties in good health and CMV-seropositive. CDR3s leave out the opening cysteine and the closing phenylalanine or tryptophan. D genes are given only for firm matches.

V	J	D	CDR3
TRBV7-7	TRBJ2-2	-	ASSLGGPAGELF
TRBV5-8	TRBJ2-5	-	ASSGGQRTFGETQY
TRBV5-1	TRBJ1-6	TRBD1	ASATGDISYNSPLH
TRBV28	TRBJ1-6	TRBD1	ASSLDRGSNSPLH
TRBV18	TRBJ1-4	-	ASSPTGGTNEKLF
TRBV6-6	TRBJ1-1	-	ASSYPEGTEAF
TRBV18	TRBJ1-2	TRBD1	ASSPAGRRTGGEDYGYT
TRBV4-2	TRBJ1-2	-	ASSQDPVGGYGYT
TRBV5-1	TRBJ2-3	TRBD2	ASSFGPAGDTQY
TRBV28	TRBJ2-7	TRBD1	ASSSNGQGSYEQY
TRBV6-1	TRBJ1-4	-	ASSERGSGNEKLF
TRBV5-6	TRBJ2-7	TRBD1	ASSLGTGTEYEQY
TRBV28	TRBJ1-6	TRBD1	ASKDRGNSPLH
TRBV7-8	TRBJ2-7	TRBD1	ASSFMDRGAHEQY
TRBV7-8	TRBJ2-7	-	ASSLVGAGIEQY
TRBV25-1	TRBJ1-1	-	ASRDQGKDTEAF
TRBV7-9	TRBJ1-1	-	ASSLQGYANTEAF
TRBV19	TRBJ1-2	-	ASSIGGPYGYT
TRBV5-1	TRBJ2-3	TRBD1	ASRLSTGTDTQY
TRBV4-1	TRBJ1-2	TRBD1	ASSQVRGTGVHGYT
TRBV7-2	TRBJ1-5	TRBD1	ASRFSSGTAGGPQH
TRBV18	TRBJ2-7	TRBD2	ASRRGRDEQY
TRBV14	TRBJ2-5	-	ASSQGARSETQY
TRBV7-2	TRBJ2-2	-	ASSLATGLNTGELF
TRBV20-1	TRBJ2-5	-	SASIETQY
TRBV5-1	TRBJ2-7	TRBD2	ASSGGLAGAPRPHEQY
TRBV19	TRBJ1-6	-	ASMEGVNSPLH
TRBV10-3	TRBJ2-7	TRBD2	AIHSGGLYEQY